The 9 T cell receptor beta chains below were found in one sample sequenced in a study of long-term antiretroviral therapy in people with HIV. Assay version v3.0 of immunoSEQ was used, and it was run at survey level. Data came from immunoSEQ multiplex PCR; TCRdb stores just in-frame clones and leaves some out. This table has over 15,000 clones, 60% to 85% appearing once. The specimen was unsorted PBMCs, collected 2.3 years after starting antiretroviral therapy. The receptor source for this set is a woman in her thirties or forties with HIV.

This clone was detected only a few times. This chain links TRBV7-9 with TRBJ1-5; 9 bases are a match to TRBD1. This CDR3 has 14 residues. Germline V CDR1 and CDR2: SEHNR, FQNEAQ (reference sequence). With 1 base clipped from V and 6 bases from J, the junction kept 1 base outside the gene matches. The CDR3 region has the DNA TGTGCCAGCAGCTTAGGACAGGGGGTTCAGCCCCAGCATTTT. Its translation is CASSLGQGVQPQHF. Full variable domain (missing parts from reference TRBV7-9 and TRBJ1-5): DTGVSQNPRHKITKRGQNVTFRCDPISEHNRLYWYRQTLGQGPEFLTYFQNEAQLEKSRLLSDRFSAERPKGSFSTLEIQRTEQGDSAMYLCASSLGQGVQPQHFGDGTRLSIL.

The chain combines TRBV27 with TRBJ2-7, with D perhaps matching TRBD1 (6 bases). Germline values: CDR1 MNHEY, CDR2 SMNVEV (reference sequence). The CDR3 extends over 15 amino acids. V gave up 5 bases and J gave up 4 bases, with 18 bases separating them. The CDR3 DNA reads TGTGCCAGCAGTCCAGAGGGGACAATATTATACGAGCAGTACTTC. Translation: CASSPEGTILYEQYF.

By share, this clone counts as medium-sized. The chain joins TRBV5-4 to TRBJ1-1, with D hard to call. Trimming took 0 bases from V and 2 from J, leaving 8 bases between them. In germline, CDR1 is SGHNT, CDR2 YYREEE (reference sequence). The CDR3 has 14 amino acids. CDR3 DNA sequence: TGTGCCAGCAGCTTGGGCGGCACAAACACTGAAGCTTTCTTT. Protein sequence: CASSLGGTNTEAFF.

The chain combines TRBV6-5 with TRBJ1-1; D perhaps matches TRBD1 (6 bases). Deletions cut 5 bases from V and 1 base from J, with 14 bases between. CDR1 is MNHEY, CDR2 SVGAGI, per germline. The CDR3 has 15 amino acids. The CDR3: CASSNQPQGNTEAFF. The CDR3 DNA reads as TGTGCCAGCAGTAACCAGCCACAGGGGAACACTGAAGCTTTCTTT.

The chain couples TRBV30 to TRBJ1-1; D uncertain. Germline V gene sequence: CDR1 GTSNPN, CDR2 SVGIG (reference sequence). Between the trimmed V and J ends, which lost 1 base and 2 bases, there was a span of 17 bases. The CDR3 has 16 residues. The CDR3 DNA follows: TGTGCCTGGAGTGGAAGTCTGACTAATACAAACACTGAAGCTTTCTTT. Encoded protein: CAWSGSLTNTNTEAFF.

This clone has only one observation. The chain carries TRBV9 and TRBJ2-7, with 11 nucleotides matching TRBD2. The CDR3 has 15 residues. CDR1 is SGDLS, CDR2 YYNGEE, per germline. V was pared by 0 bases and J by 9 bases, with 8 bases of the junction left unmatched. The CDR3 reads CASSVGSGRAQGQYF. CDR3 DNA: TGTGCCAGCAGCGTAGGTAGCGGGAGGGCCCAGGGGCAGTACTTC.

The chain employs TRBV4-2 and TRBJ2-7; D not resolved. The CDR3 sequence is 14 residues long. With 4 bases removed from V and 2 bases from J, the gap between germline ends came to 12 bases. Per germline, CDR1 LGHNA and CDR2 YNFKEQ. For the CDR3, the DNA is TGTGCCAGCAGCCTCGACATTGGCCCCTACGAGCAGTACTTC. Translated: CASSLDIGPYEQYF.

The DNA for the CDR3 is TGCGCCAGCAGCTTTGACAGCCGGGGAGCTGGAAACACCATATATTTT. It encodes CASSFDSRGAGNTIYF. The rearrangement joins TRBV5-1 to TRBJ1-3, with TRBD1 as a possible D gene (5 bases). Germline V gene data show CDR1 as SGHRS and CDR2 as YFSETQ. V gave up 2 bases and J gave up 2 bases, with 14 bases separating them. This CDR3 contains 16 residues.

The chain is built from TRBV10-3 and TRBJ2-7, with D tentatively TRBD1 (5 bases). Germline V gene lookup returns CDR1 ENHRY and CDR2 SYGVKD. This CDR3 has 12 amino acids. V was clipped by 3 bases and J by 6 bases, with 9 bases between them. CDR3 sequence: CAISDTDSEQYF. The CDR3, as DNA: TGTGCCATCAGTGATACTGACAGCGAGCAGTACTTC.